The rows below give T cell receptor beta chains drawn from one sample of a study of shared clonotypes between healthy human individuals. TCRdb's table, derived via immunoSEQ multiplex PCR, lists solely in-frame clones and lacks some. The table has under 600,000 clones, approximately 97% seen once; the top ten hold about 0.06%. Sequenced input: naive CD4+ T cells sorted from blood. These receptors all come from a woman under 40 in good health. Each CDR3 is given with its conserved first and last residue. Fields, in order: J gene, clone size, D gene, V gene, CDR3 protein, CDR3 DNA. The D gene is left open where the match is weak. Expanded clones get a size class; other rows say once, few or many, or leave the size out.

TRBJ2-3	NA	NA	TRBV7-9	CASSLSGPNPTDTQYF	TGTGCCAGCAGCTTGTCCGGACCCAATCCCACAGATACGCAGTATTTT
TRBJ1-2	NA	NA	TRBV5-6	CASSLAYTSNYGYTF	TGTGCCAGCAGCTTGGCCTACACCTCTAACTATGGCTACACCTTC
TRBJ2-1	NA	TRBD2	TRBV27	CASSLDRLAGKKQFF	TGTGCCAGCAGTCTCGACCGACTAGCGGGGAAGAAGCAGTTCTTC
TRBJ1-2	NA	NA	TRBV19	CASSMMNGGGYGYTF	TGTGCCAGTAGTATGATGAACGGGGGGGGCTATGGCTACACCTTC
TRBJ1-2	NA	TRBD1	TRBV5-1	CASSGLPPGQGAGANYGYTF	TGCGCCAGCAGCGGACTCCCCCCGGGACAGGGGGCTGGAGCTAACTATGGCTACACCTTC
TRBJ1-5	NA	NA	TRBV2	CASSEATRRLSSRQPQHF	TGTGCCAGCAGTGAAGCGACGCGTAGACTCTCGTCAAGACAGCCCCAGCATTTT
TRBJ2-3	NA	NA	TRBV7-9	CASSLVVGRLADTQYF	TGTGCCAGCAGCTTGGTTGTTGGCAGGCTAGCGGATACGCAGTATTTT
TRBJ2-7	NA	TRBD2	TRBV6-5	CASSSSSGRASEQYF	TGTGCCAGCAGTTCTTCTAGCGGGAGGGCCTCCGAGCAGTACTTC
TRBJ2-2	NA	NA	TRBV29-1	CSVGTDANTGELFF	TGCAGCGTTGGTACAGACGCGAACACCGGGGAGCTGTTTTTT
TRBJ2-6	NA	NA	TRBV6-4	CASSRDTVSGANVLTF	TGTGCCAGCAGCCGGGACACCGTCTCTGGGGCCAACGTCCTGACTTTC
TRBJ2-1	NA	TRBD2	TRBV28	CASSPTSGLYNEQFF	TGTGCCAGCAGTCCTACTAGCGGACTTTACAATGAGCAGTTCTTC
TRBJ2-7	NA	NA	TRBV27	CASSRLPTDSYEQYF	TGTGCCAGCAGCCGCCTCCCGACAGACTCCTACGAGCAGTACTTC
TRBJ2-1	once	TRBD2	TRBV19	CASSIGGRYMVNEQFF	TGTGCCAGTAGTATAGGCGGGAGGTACATGGTTAATGAGCAGTTCTTC
TRBJ2-7	NA	TRBD2	TRBV18	CASSPGTSGNSYEQYF	TGTGCCAGCTCACCTGGGACTAGCGGAAACTCCTACGAGCAGTACTTC
TRBJ2-1	NA	NA	TRBV5-1	CASSLEPGLSKQFF	TGCGCCAGCAGCCTCGAACCGGGACTCAGTAAGCAGTTCTTC
TRBJ2-3	NA	TRBD2	TRBV2	CASSYGTSGRRADTQYF	TGTGCCAGCAGCTATGGGACTAGCGGGAGGCGGGCAGATACGCAGTATTTT
TRBJ2-3	NA	NA	TRBV7-9	CASSLEAGYADTQYF	TGTGCCAGCAGCTTAGAGGCAGGGTATGCAGATACGCAGTATTTT
TRBJ2-7	NA	NA	TRBV2	CASSGTTYEQYF	TGTGCCAGCTCCGGGACAACCTACGAGCAGTACTTC
TRBJ2-7	NA	TRBD1	TRBV11-2	CASSSVDRGNYEQYF	TGTGCCAGCAGCTCCGTTGACAGGGGGAACTACGAGCAGTACTTC
TRBJ2-7	NA	TRBD2	TRBV28	CASSLDLAGAGHEQYF	TGTGCCAGCAGTTTAGATCTAGCGGGAGCTGGCCACGAGCAGTACTTC
TRBJ2-5	NA	NA	TRBV27	CASSPRRTLQETQYF	TGTGCCAGCAGTCCACGGCGGACCCTCCAAGAGACCCAGTACTTC
TRBJ1-5	NA	TRBD1	TRBV19	CASSPGTGLPSNQPQHF	TGTGCCAGTAGTCCAGGGACAGGTCTACCTAGCAATCAGCCCCAGCATTTT
TRBJ2-5	once	NA	TRBV5-1	CASSLTSSQQETQYF	TGCGCCAGCAGCCTCACGAGCAGCCAACAAGAGACCCAGTACTTC
TRBJ2-7	NA	NA	TRBV28	CASSGAAYEQYF	TGTGCCAGCAGTGGTGCGGCCTACGAGCAGTACTTC
TRBJ2-7	NA	TRBD1	TRBV18	CASSPFGTGNYYEQYF	TGTGCCAGCTCACCATTCGGGACAGGAAATTATTACGAGCAGTACTTC
TRBJ2-1	NA	TRBD2	TRBV9	CASSALGTSGLYNEQFF	TGTGCCAGCAGCGCCCTGGGGACTAGCGGGTTGTACAATGAGCAGTTCTTC
TRBJ1-4	NA	NA	TRBV28	CASSPPGVEKLFF	TGTGCCAGCAGTCCCCCAGGGGTGGAAAAACTGTTTTTT
TRBJ1-3	NA	TRBD1	TRBV5-1	CASSGTRTGTSGNTIYF	TGCGCCAGCAGCGGGACCCGGACAGGGACCTCTGGAAACACCATATATTTT
TRBJ2-6	NA	TRBD1	TRBV18	CASSPITGAVSGANVLTF	TGTGCCAGCTCACCAATAACAGGGGCCGTCTCTGGGGCCAACGTCCTGACTTTC
TRBJ2-7	NA	TRBD1	TRBV28	CASSGTGETYEQYF	TGTGCCAGCAGCGGGACAGGGGAGACCTACGAGCAGTACTTC
TRBJ1-4	NA	NA	TRBV28	CASRQRNEKLFF	TGTGCCTCCCGACAGAGGAATGAAAAACTGTTTTTT
TRBJ2-3	NA	TRBD1	TRBV30	CAWSVHRGSTDTQYF	TGTGCCTGGAGTGTACACAGGGGGAGCACAGATACGCAGTATTTT
TRBJ2-6	NA	NA	TRBV5-1	CASSFFLTSSGANVLTF	TGCGCCAGCAGCTTTTTCTTGACCAGCTCTGGGGCCAACGTCCTGACTTTC
TRBJ1-4	NA	NA	TRBV7-3	CASSTDRVNEKLFF	TGTGCCAGCAGCACGGACAGAGTCAATGAAAAACTGTTTTTT
TRBJ2-4	NA	NA	TRBV5-4	CASSLGQRTAKNIQYF	TGTGCCAGCAGCTTGGGTCAGAGGACAGCCAAAAACATTCAGTACTTC
TRBJ2-7	NA	TRBD2	TRBV11-2	CASSLVSGTSGSYKQYF	TGTGCCAGCAGCTTAGTTTCTGGGACTAGCGGCTCCTACAAGCAGTACTTC
TRBJ1-5	NA	NA	TRBV6-1	CASSEAVIYSNQPQHF	TGTGCCAGCAGTGAAGCCGTAATTTATAGCAATCAGCCCCAGCATTTT
TRBJ2-2	once	NA	TRBV2	CASTSHGTNTGELFF	TGTGCCAGCACATCTCACGGGACGAACACCGGGGAGCTGTTTTTT
TRBJ2-1	NA	TRBD2	TRBV29-1	CSVALAGGPVYNEQFF	TGCAGCGTTGCACTAGCGGGAGGGCCGGTTTACAATGAGCAGTTCTTC
TRBJ2-7	NA	TRBD1	TRBV4-1	CASRRTGSYEQYF	TGCGCCAGCAGACGGACAGGCTCCTACGAGCAGTACTTC
TRBJ2-6	NA	TRBD2	TRBV7-9	CASSPVAGDSGANVLTF	TGTGCCAGCAGCCCGGTAGCGGGGGACTCTGGGGCCAACGTCCTGACTTTC
TRBJ1-2	NA	NA	TRBV7-2	CASSQYYGDGYTF	TGTGCCAGCAGCCAATACTACGGCGATGGCTACACCTTC
TRBJ2-2	NA	TRBD1	TRBV11-2	CATNSDRVKTGELFF	TGTGCCACCAACTCGGACAGGGTTAAGACCGGGGAGCTGTTTTTT
TRBJ2-2	once	TRBD2	TRBV25-1	CASSESGGPNTGELFF	TGTGCCAGCAGTGAATCGGGGGGTCCGAACACCGGGGAGCTGTTTTTT
TRBJ2-6	NA	NA	TRBV5-1	CASSLGQTGANVLTF	TGCGCCAGCAGCTTGGGGCAGACTGGGGCCAACGTCCTGACTTTC
TRBJ1-1	NA	NA	TRBV14	CASSQVEGLRAFF	TGTGCCAGCAGCCAAGTAGAAGGGCTAAGGGCTTTCTTT